Below are 10 T cell receptor beta chains sequenced from a single sample in a study of shared clonotypes between healthy human individuals. TCRdb's table, derived via immunoSEQ multiplex PCR, lists solely in-frame clones and lacks some. This sample yields around 1 million clones, of which around three quarters are seen a single time; nearly 1.5% belongs to the top ten. Sequenced input: memory CD4+ T cells sorted from blood. Sample subset: CD45RA-negative fraction. Every receptor here comes from a man between 18 and 35 years old in good health.

In this sample, this clone turned up once. The chain joins TRBV10-3 to TRBJ2-7; tentatively, D is TRBD1 (6 bases). Germline V gene sequence: CDR1 ENHRY, CDR2 SYGVKD. CDR3 length equals 16 residues. V lost 4 bases and J 0 bases, leaving 16 bases between the germline ends. The CDR3 protein is CAISGSGVTSSYEQYF. The CDR3 coding sequence is TGTGCCATCAGTGGTTCAGGGGTAACTAGCTCCTACGAGCAGTACTTC.

J is TRBJ1-2 and V is TRBV28; 10 nucleotides match TRBD1. Germline V gene lookup returns CDR1 MDHEN and CDR2 SYDVKM. The CDR3 runs 15 residues. Trimming removed 3 bases from V and 4 bases from J; junction bases left unmatched: 5. The CDR3, as DNA: TGTGCCAGCAGTTTGATGGGACAGGGGATCTATGGCTACACCTTC. Translated: CASSLMGQGIYGYTF.

The chain is built from TRBV7-9 and TRBJ1-3, with 10 bases aligning to TRBD1. V dropped 1 base and J dropped 3; count of bases not matched to a gene: 6. The CDR3 totals 17 residues. Germline V gene sequence: CDR1 SEHNR, CDR2 FQNEAQ (reference sequence). CDR3 sequence (DNA): TGTGCCAGCAGCTTAGGAGACAGGGGGCTGAGTGGAAACACCATATATTTT. As protein: CASSLGDRGLSGNTIYF.

Only a few counts were recorded for this clone. The J gene is TRBJ1-5, the V gene TRBV2, with a tentative D call TRBD1 (6 bases). This CDR3 spans 14 amino acids. V lost 7 bases to trimming and J lost 5 bases, with 15 bases between them. The germline V gene has CDR1 SNHLY and CDR2 FYNNEI. The CDR3 coding sequence is TGTGCCAGCAAAGGGTCATCAGGGGATCAGCCCCAGCATTTT. This encodes CASKGSSGDQPQHF.

This chain connects TRBV7-8 to TRBJ1-4; 7 nucleotides align to TRBD1. V lost 5 bases, J lost 3 bases, and 9 bases stayed unmatched. The germline V gene encodes CDR1 SGHVS and CDR2 FQNEAQ. This CDR3 is 16 amino acids long. The CDR3 DNA reads as TGTGCCAGCAGCCCCCAGGGGGGCGCGCCTAATGAAAAACTGTTTTTT. This gives the protein CASSPQGGAPNEKLFF. The whole variable domain, remainder taken from reference TRBV7-8 and TRBJ1-4, is GAGVSQSPRYKVAKRGQDVALRCDPISGHVSLFWYQQALGQGPEFLTYFQNEAQLDKSGLPSDRFFAERPEGSVSTLKIQRTQQEDSAVYLCASSPQGGAPNEKLFFGSGTQLSVL.

This clone has only a few counts. The chain has TRBV30 and TRBJ1-1, with D perhaps TRBD1 (6 bases). V was trimmed by 4 bases and J by 1 base, leaving 16 bases between them. Germline-derived CDR1 and CDR2 are GTSNPN and SVGIG (reference sequence). The CDR3 contains 15 residues. The CDR3 protein is CAWKRMDSPNTEAFF. CDR3 in DNA: TGTGCCTGGAAGAGGATGGACAGTCCGAACACTGAAGCTTTCTTT.

The chain uses TRBV5-1 and TRBJ2-7, with 9 bases that match TRBD2. The trim removed 4 bases at V and 6 bases at J, leaving 11 bases unmatched. The CDR3 runs to 15 residues. Germline values: CDR1 SGHRS, CDR2 YFSETQ. The CDR3, as DNA: TGCGCCAGCAGCCAATCTAGCGGGAAAACTGGCGAGCAGTACTTC. It encodes CASSQSSGKTGEQYF.

The rearrangement joins TRBV18 to TRBJ1-5; D perhaps matches TRBD1 (6 bases). Germline V gives CDR1 KGHSH, CDR2 LQKENI. The CDR3 spans 12 residues. V was clipped by 4 bases and J by 5 bases, with 6 bases between them. CDR3 in amino acids: CASSQGDQPQHF. The DNA of the CDR3 is TGTGCCAGCTCACAGGGGGATCAGCCCCAGCATTTT. Filled out from reference TRBV18 and TRBJ1-5, the complete variable domain reads NAGVMQNPRHLVRRRGQEARLRCSPMKGHSHVYWYRQLPEEGLKFMVYLQKENIIDESGMPKERFSAEFPKEGPSILRIQQVVRGDSAAYFCASSQGDQPQHFGDGTRLSIL.

This clone was recorded a few times. The V and J genes are TRBV30 and TRBJ1-5; 10 nucleotides align to TRBD1. This CDR3 spans 14 amino acids. V lost 8 bases and J lost 4; bases outside the gene matches: 8. Germline-derived CDR1 and CDR2 are GTSNPN and SVGIG (reference sequence). CDR3 coding DNA: TGTGCCCTTAGGCCGGGACAGGGGAATCAGCCCCAGCATTTT. It encodes CALRPGQGNQPQHF.

This clone has a single count. The chain uses TRBV27 and TRBJ1-2; 10 positions agree with TRBD1. Germline CDR1 is MNHEY and CDR2 is SMNVEV (reference sequence). V shed 2 bases, J shed 4 bases, and the junction held 4 bases outside the gene matches. The CDR3 is 15 residues long. The CDR3 nucleotides are TGTGCCAGCAGTTTAGGCGGACAGGGGGGCTATGGCTACACCTTC. Protein sequence: CASSLGGQGGYGYTF.